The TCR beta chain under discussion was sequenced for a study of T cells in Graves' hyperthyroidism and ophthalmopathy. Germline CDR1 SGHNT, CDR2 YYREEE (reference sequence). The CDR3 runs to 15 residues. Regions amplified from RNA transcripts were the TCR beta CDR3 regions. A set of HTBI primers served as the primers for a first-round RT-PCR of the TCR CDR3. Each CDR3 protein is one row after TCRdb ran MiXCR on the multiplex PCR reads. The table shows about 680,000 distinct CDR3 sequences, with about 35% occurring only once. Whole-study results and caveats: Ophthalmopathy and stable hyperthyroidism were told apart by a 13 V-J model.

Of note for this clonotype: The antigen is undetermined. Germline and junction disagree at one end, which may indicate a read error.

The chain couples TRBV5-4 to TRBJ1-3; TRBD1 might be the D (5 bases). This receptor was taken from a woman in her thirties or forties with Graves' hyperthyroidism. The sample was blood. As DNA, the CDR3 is TGCGCCAGCAGCCAAGATAGACAGTCTGGAAACACCATATATTTT. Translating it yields CASSQDRQSGNTIYF.